The clone carrying this TCR beta chain appeared many times. What it recognizes is unknown. This entry comes from a study of regulatory T cells in long-lasting Graves disease. Across the whole study: Graves' patients who were just diagnosed had used antithyroid drugs for under 3 months.

As to time point: newly diagnosed GD, antithyroid drugs for less than 3 months. PBMCs provided the RNA from which the TCR library was made. TCR beta libraries were built with iRepertoire HTBI primers and Arm-PCR of CDR3 regions. One entry per CDR3 protein, called by TCRdb with MiXCR from the multiplex PCR reads. This sample has about 460,000 distinct CDR3 sequences, with 14% found just once. The length of the CDR3 is 14 residues. Germline V CDR1 and CDR2: SGHKS, YYEKEE (reference sequence). Trimming took off 5 bases at V and 0 bases at J, with 10 bases between the two ends. Study results and limitations: Possibly, accuracy suffered from the small sample size. There were preferences for TRBV28, TRBJ1-2 and TRBJ2-5 in persistent disease.

These sequences were also reported in another study, on T cells in Graves' hyperthyroidism and ophthalmopathy.

The sequence was obtained from a woman in her fifties or sixties with Graves disease. V gene TRBV5-5 combines with J gene TRBJ2-3, with D possibly TRBD1 on 6 matching bases. The sequencing used peripheral blood mononuclear cells (PBMCs), collected at new diagnosis, from a patient treated with antithyroid drugs. The CDR3 DNA sequence: TGTGCCAGCAGTACAGGGCCTAGCACAGATACGCAGTATTTT. Translated, it gives CASSTGPSTDTQYF.